Sequencing of this T cell receptor beta chain was carried out in a study of shared clonotypes between healthy human individuals. The CDR3 is 14 residues long. V was trimmed by 4 bases and J by 7 bases, leaving 15 bases between them. The germline V gene encodes CDR1 SGHRS and CDR2 YFSETQ. Profiling relied on immunoSEQ multiplex PCR, and the TCRdb table lists in-frame clones only, not all of them. The table includes about 490,000 clones, 78% detected once. Donors had no recently reported acute infections or vaccinations and were HIV-negative. When samples were unsorted, tens of millions of PBMCs were used for genomic DNA.

The receptor was isolated from a middle-aged woman in good health. Some clones in this sample may be carry-over from other donors' samples. The chain carries TRBV5-1 and TRBJ2-1; D possibly uses TRBD1 or TRBD2 (5 bases each). The sequenced material came from PBMCs. The CDR3 reads CASSPYGTGNEQFF. The CDR3, as DNA: TGCGCCAGCAGCCCTTACGGGACGGGAAATGAGCAGTTCTTC.